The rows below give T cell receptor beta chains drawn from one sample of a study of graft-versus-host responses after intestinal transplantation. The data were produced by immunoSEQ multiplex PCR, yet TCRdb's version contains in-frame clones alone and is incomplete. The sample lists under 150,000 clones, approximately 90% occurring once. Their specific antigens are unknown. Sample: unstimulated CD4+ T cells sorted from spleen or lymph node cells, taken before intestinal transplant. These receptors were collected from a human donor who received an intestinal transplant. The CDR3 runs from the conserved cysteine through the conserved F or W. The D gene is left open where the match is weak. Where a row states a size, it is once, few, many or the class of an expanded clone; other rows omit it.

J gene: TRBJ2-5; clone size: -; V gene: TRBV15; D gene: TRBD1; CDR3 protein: CATSRGQGRQETQYF; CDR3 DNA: TGTGCCACCAGCAGGGGACAGGGGAGGCAAGAGACCCAGTACTTC
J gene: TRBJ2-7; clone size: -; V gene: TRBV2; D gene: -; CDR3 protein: CASSGGWTDEQYF; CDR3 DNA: TGTGCCAGCAGTGGGGGGTGGACAGATGAGCAGTACTTC
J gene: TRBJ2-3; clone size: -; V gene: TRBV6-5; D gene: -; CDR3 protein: CASSFKGNTQYF; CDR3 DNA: TGTGCCAGCAGTTTCAAGGGGAATACGCAGTATTTT
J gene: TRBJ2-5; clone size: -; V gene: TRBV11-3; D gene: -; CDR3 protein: CASSPGPQETQYF; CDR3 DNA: TGTGCCAGCAGCCCTGGCCCTCAAGAGACCCAGTACTTC
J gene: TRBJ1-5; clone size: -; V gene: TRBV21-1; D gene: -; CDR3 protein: CASSNSGASQPQHF; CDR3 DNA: TGTGCCAGCAGCAATTCAGGGGCGAGCCAGCCCCAGCATTTT
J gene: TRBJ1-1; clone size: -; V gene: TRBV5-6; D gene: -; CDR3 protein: CASSPLSGDMNTEAFF; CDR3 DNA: TGTGCCAGCAGCCCCCTGTCGGGAGACATGAACACTGAAGCTTTCTTT
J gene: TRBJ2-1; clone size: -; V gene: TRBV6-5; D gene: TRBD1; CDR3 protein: CASSLQGRLLNEQFF; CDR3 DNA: TGTGCCAGCAGTTTACAGGGGAGACTTTTAAATGAGCAGTTCTTC
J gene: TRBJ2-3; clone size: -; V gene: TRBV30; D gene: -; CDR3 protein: CAWSVGPPDTQYF; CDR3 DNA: TGTGCCTGGAGTGTTGGTCCCCCAGATACGCAGTATTTT
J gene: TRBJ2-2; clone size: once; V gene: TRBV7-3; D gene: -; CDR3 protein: CASRAEYTGELFF; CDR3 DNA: TGTGCCAGCAGGGCCGAGTACACCGGGGAGCTGTTTTTT
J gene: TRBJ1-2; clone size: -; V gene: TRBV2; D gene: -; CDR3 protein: CASKGGANYGYTF; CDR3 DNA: TGTGCCAGCAAGGGAGGGGCTAACTATGGCTACACCTTC
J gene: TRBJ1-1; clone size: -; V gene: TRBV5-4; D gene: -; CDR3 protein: CASSHRLGSNSEAFF; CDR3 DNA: TGTGCCAGCAGCCACCGACTAGGGTCAAACTCTGAAGCTTTCTTT
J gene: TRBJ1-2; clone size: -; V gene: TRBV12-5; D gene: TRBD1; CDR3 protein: CASGPDRPNYGYTF; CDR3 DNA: TGTGCTAGTGGACCGGACAGGCCCAACTATGGCTACACCTTC
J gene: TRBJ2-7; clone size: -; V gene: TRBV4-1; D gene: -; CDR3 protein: CASSRVFSGAEPYEQYF; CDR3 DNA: TGCGCCAGCAGCCGAGTTTTCTCGGGGGCCGAGCCCTACGAGCAGTACTTC
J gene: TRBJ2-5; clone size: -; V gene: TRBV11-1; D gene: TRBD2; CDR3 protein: CASSLEGGRQRETQYF; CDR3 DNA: TGTGCCAGCAGCTTAGAGGGAGGGCGACAGAGAGAGACCCAGTACTTC
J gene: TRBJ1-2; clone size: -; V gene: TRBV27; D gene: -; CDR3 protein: CASSLSGGSHGYTF; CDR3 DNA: TGTGCCAGCAGTTTATCGGGGGGCTCCCATGGCTACACCTTC
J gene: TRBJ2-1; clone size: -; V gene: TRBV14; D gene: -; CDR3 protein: CASSPWGSRNEQFF; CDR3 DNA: TGTGCCAGCAGCCCGTGGGGGAGTCGCAATGAGCAGTTCTTC
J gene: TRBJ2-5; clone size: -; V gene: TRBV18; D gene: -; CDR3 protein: CASSSPGVQETQYF; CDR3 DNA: TGTGCCAGCTCATCTCCGGGGGTCCAAGAGACCCAGTACTTC
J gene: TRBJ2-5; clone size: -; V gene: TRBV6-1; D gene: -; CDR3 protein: CASSPRQGGRETQYF; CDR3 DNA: TGTGCCAGCAGTCCGCGACAGGGAGGGAGAGAGACCCAGTACTTC
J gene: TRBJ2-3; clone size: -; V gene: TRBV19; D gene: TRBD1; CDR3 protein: CASSLDPGQGATDTQYF; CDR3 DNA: TGTGCCAGTAGTCTCGACCCGGGACAGGGGGCCACAGATACGCAGTATTTT
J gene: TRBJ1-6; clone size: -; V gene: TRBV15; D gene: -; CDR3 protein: CATRVSYNSPLHF; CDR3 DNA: TGTGCCACCAGGGTCTCCTATAATTCACCCCTCCACTTT
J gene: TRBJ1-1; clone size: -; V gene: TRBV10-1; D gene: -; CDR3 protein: CASSEKGNTEAFF; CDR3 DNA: TGCGCCAGCAGTGAAAAAGGAAACACTGAAGCTTTCTTT
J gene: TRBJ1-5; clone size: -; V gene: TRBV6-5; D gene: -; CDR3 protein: CASSPGGQPQHF; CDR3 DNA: TGTGCCAGCAGCCCCGGGGGCCAGCCCCAGCATTTT
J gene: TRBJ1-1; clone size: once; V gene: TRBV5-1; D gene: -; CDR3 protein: CASKWTVNTEAFF; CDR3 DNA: TGCGCCAGCAAGTGGACAGTGAACACTGAAGCTTTCTTT
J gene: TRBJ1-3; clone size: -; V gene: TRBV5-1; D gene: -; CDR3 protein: CASSPLDPGNTIYF; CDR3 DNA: TGCGCCAGCAGCCCCCTTGACCCTGGAAACACCATATATTTT
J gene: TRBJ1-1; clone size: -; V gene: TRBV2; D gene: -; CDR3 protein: CASSEGGGVNTEAFF; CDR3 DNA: TGTGCCAGCAGTGAAGGTGGAGGGGTCAACACTGAAGCTTTCTTT
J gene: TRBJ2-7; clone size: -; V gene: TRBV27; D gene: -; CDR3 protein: CASSPTFWQVLYEQYF; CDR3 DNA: TGTGCCAGCAGCCCCACTTTTTGGCAGGTTCTTTACGAGCAGTACTTC
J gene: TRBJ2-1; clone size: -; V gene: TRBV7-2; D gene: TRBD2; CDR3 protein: CASSPGGNSYNEQFF; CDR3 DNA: TGTGCCAGCAGCCCGGGGGGGAACTCCTACAATGAGCAGTTCTTC
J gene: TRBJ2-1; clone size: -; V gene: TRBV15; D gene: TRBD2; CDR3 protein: CATSRATLAGGPYNEQFF; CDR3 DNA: TGTGCCACCAGCAGGGCGACCCTAGCGGGGGGTCCCTACAATGAGCAGTTCTTC
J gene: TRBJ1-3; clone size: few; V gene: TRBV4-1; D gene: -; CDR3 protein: CASSQRQETGNTIYF; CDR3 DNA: TGCGCCAGCAGCCAGAGACAGGAAACTGGAAACACCATATATTTT
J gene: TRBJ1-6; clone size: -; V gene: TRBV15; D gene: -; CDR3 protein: CATSRDPQGYSPLHF; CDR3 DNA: TGTGCCACCAGCAGAGATCCCCAGGGCTACTCACCCCTCCACTTT
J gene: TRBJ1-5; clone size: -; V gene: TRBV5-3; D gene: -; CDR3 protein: CARSLASETEASQPQHF; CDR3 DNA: TGTGCCAGAAGCTTGGCCAGCGAGACCGAGGCCAGTCAGCCCCAGCATTTT
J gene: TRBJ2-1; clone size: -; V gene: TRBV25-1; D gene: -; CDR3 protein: CASSHYNEQFF; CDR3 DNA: TGTGCCAGCAGTCACTACAATGAGCAGTTCTTC
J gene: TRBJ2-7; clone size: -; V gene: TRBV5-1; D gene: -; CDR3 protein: CATYEQYF; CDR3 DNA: TGCGCCACCTACGAGCAGTACTTC
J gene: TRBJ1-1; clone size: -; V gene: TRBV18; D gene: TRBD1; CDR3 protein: CASSKGGTGILNTEAFF; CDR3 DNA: TGTGCCAGCTCTAAAGGGGGGACAGGGATTCTGAACACTGAAGCTTTCTTT
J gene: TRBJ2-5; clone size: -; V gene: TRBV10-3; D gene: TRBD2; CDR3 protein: CATRFHSGGQETQYF; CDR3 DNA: TGTGCCACCAGGTTTCATAGCGGGGGCCAAGAGACCCAGTACTTC
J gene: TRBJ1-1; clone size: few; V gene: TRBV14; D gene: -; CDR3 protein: CASSLQGGVTEAFF; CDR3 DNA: TGTGCCAGCAGCCTACAGGGAGGAGTCACTGAAGCTTTCTTT
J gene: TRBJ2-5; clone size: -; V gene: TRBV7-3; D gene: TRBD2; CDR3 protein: CASSRLAGGVETQYF; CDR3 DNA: TGTGCCAGCAGCCGGCTAGCGGGGGGAGTGGAGACCCAGTACTTC